These T cell receptor beta chains were read from a single sample in a study of response to subunit inactivated influenza vaccine. TCRdb independently ran MiXCR on the RT-PCR reads; one entry per CDR3 protein. Seen here are about 520,000 distinct CDR3 sequences, about 25% observed once, and the top ten hold over 1.5%. The source material was CD4+ T cells sorted from PBMCs, sampled approximately 5 days after vaccination. These receptors originate from a man over 45 who received an inactivated influenza vaccine. Each CDR3 is given without its conserved first and last residue. Each record gives: CDR3 protein, V gene, D gene, J gene, CDR3 length. D genes are given only for firm matches.

CDR3: GVAATPRDNIQY
V: TRBV20-1
D: NA
J: TRBJ2-4
length: 12

CDR3: SAQTLMNTEAF
V: TRBV29-1
D: NA
J: TRBJ1-1
length: 11

CDR3: ASSQDSGRINQPQH
V: TRBV4-2
D: NA
J: TRBJ1-5
length: 14

CDR3: ASSRSEGRGDTQY
V: TRBV7-9
D: TRBD2
J: TRBJ2-3
length: 13

CDR3: ASSLEGGAYEQY
V: TRBV7-9
D: NA
J: TRBJ2-7
length: 12

CDR3: ASSDTRGVKTQY
V: TRBV12-3/TRBV12-4
D: NA
J: TRBJ2-5
length: 12

CDR3: ASSWGDYNEQY
V: TRBV12-3/TRBV12-4
D: TRBD2
J: TRBJ2-7
length: 11

CDR3: ASSPWKSSYNEQF
V: TRBV4-3
D: NA
J: TRBJ2-1
length: 13

CDR3: CARHEGLHTLTDTQY
V: TRBV20-1
D: TRBD2
J: TRBJ2-3
length: 15

CDR3: ASTTLAGEQF
V: TRBV12-3/TRBV12-4
D: TRBD2
J: TRBJ2-1
length: 10

CDR3: ASSPDGLAGLYEQY
V: TRBV5-1
D: TRBD2
J: TRBJ2-7
length: 14

CDR3: ASSQRQGGTDTQY
V: TRBV6-1
D: TRBD1
J: TRBJ2-3
length: 13

CDR3: ASSGGRGELF
V: TRBV7-9
D: NA
J: TRBJ2-2
length: 10

CDR3: ASSPPVAGGRDTQY
V: TRBV18
D: TRBD2
J: TRBJ2-3
length: 14

CDR3: ASSLAVGGGELF
V: TRBV7-2
D: NA
J: TRBJ2-2
length: 12

CDR3: ASSFRREQF
V: TRBV11-2
D: NA
J: TRBJ2-1
length: 9

CDR3: ASSYSISYNEQF
V: TRBV6-2/TRBV6-3
D: NA
J: TRBJ2-1
length: 12

CDR3: ASSQVIGTGQF
V: TRBV14
D: TRBD1
J: TRBJ2-1
length: 11

CDR3: ASSPTRERGYT
V: TRBV7-9
D: NA
J: TRBJ1-2
length: 11

CDR3: SAPKNGGSEAF
V: TRBV20-1
D: NA
J: TRBJ1-1
length: 11

CDR3: ASSQTSAGYNEQF
V: TRBV7-2
D: TRBD2
J: TRBJ2-1
length: 13

CDR3: ASSSLRRASGSGGGETQY
V: TRBV28
D: TRBD2
J: TRBJ2-5
length: 18

CDR3: ASSFQMNTEAF
V: TRBV5-1
D: NA
J: TRBJ1-1
length: 11

CDR3: ASSLAQFIVGNTGELF
V: TRBV11-1
D: NA
J: TRBJ2-2
length: 16

CDR3: ASSYGPRDTSYEQY
V: TRBV6-5
D: NA
J: TRBJ2-7
length: 14

CDR3: SVVPAGYEQY
V: TRBV29-1
D: TRBD2
J: TRBJ2-7
length: 10

CDR3: ASSYTLGGAAGNTIY
V: TRBV6-5
D: NA
J: TRBJ1-3
length: 15

CDR3: SASPPAGGYNEQF
V: TRBV20-1
D: TRBD2
J: TRBJ2-1
length: 13

CDR3: ASSYGGPGDTQY
V: TRBV12-3/TRBV12-4
D: NA
J: TRBJ2-3
length: 12

CDR3: ASSQDRPEETQY
V: TRBV4-2
D: NA
J: TRBJ2-5
length: 12

CDR3: ASSGLGGADEKLF
V: TRBV12-3/TRBV12-4
D: NA
J: TRBJ1-4
length: 13

CDR3: ASSLSLHHEQF
V: TRBV7-2
D: NA
J: TRBJ2-1
length: 11

CDR3: ASSYTGRETQY
V: TRBV7-8
D: NA
J: TRBJ2-5
length: 11

CDR3: ASSHPGGERQPQH
V: TRBV4-1
D: NA
J: TRBJ1-5
length: 13

CDR3: SVEDRVGLGYIKNIQY
V: TRBV29-1
D: NA
J: TRBJ2-4
length: 16

CDR3: ASTISAGMNTEAF
V: TRBV28
D: NA
J: TRBJ1-1
length: 13

CDR3: ASSLEISSSYNEQF
V: TRBV7-2
D: NA
J: TRBJ2-1
length: 14

CDR3: ASSLAGGFKHEQF
V: TRBV7-2
D: NA
J: TRBJ2-1
length: 13

CDR3: SARGQGGNQPQH
V: TRBV20-1
D: TRBD1
J: TRBJ1-5
length: 12

CDR3: ASSLFPGASADTQY
V: TRBV7-8
D: NA
J: TRBJ2-3
length: 14

CDR3: ASSQGVVNTEAF
V: TRBV4-2
D: NA
J: TRBJ1-1
length: 12

CDR3: ASSPPGTVRNTQY
V: TRBV11-2
D: NA
J: TRBJ2-3
length: 13

CDR3: AISGDAPGEQY
V: TRBV10-3
D: NA
J: TRBJ2-7
length: 11

CDR3: SASRQGHTDTQY
V: TRBV20-1
D: TRBD1
J: TRBJ2-3
length: 12

CDR3: ASSRPGGTNEKLF
V: TRBV12-3/TRBV12-4
D: NA
J: TRBJ1-4
length: 13

CDR3: AILGQGGTGELF
V: TRBV12-3/TRBV12-4
D: TRBD1
J: TRBJ2-2
length: 12

CDR3: ASSFGTGRDHEQF
V: TRBV7-9
D: TRBD1
J: TRBJ2-1
length: 13

CDR3: SASGRHEQY
V: TRBV20-1
D: TRBD2
J: TRBJ2-7
length: 9

CDR3: ASSLMQNTGELF
V: TRBV12-3/TRBV12-4
D: NA
J: TRBJ2-2
length: 12

CDR3: ATSSANTQY
V: TRBV24-1
D: NA
J: TRBJ2-3
length: 9

CDR3: ASSLSAPRSGGYT
V: TRBV28
D: NA
J: TRBJ1-2
length: 13